This record covers a single T cell receptor beta chain. Its antigen is unknown. Method: immunoSEQ multiplex PCR; TCRdb's copy keeps in-frame clones and lacks some. The table shows under 100,000 clones, with about 93% occurring only once. Germline CDR1 reads SGHTA; CDR2 reads FQGNSA. The CDR3 extends over 13 amino acids. Trimming stripped 5 bases from V and 7 bases from J, with 15 bases between. The data derive from a study of graft-versus-host responses after intestinal transplantation. Study overall: Recipients had multivisceral, liver-intestinal, or isolated intestinal transplants. The recipients all started with anti-thymocyte globulin induction and then took tacrolimus and steroids for about 3 years. Study outcomes and limitations: GvH clones were identified in recipient marrow, with some first appearing in ileum or blood. Peak circulating GvH clone levels tracked with early post-transplant HvG declines.

Source: PBMCs, taken about 450 days after intestinal transplant. The V gene is TRBV7-2, the J gene TRBJ2-7; TRBD1 is a possible D gene (8 bases). This clonotype originated in a human patient who received an intestinal transplant, so some T cells may come from the graft donor. The chain's CDR3 is CASSVHRGGEQYF. The CDR3 DNA reads as TGTGCCAGCAGCGTGCACAGGGGGGGAGAGCAGTACTTC.